This T cell receptor (beta chain) is from a study of T-cell memory formation after mild COVID-19. Study overall: TCR clusters were mostly donor specific. Study-wide results and caveats: The SARS-CoV-2 specificity of second-wave clones reaching peak at day 37 remained unverified. The finding that pre-infection memory included some responding clones suggested that cross-reactive memory joined.

A remark on this clonotype: Its antigen is not known.

Trimming removed 4 bases from V and 2 bases from J; junction bases left unmatched: 2. The germline V gene has CDR1 SNHLY and CDR2 FYNNEI. This CDR3 is built from 14 residues. Constant-segment-primed 5'RACE gave TCR alpha and TCR beta cDNA libraries with sample barcodes and UMIs. TCRdb passed the 5' RACE reads through MiXCR, listing each CDR3 protein once. The repertoire holds 200,000 or so distinct CDR3 sequences, with approximately 16% as singletons. The receptor was derived from an adult woman who had mild COVID-19 (a few samples of this study predate the infection). Cell type and time point are not known. Sequencing was carried out using PBMCs or a T cell subset sorted from them (not recorded which). The chain links TRBV2 to TRBJ1-5; 7 bases fit TRBD1. This CDR3 reads CASSGQGGNQPQHF. CDR3 sequence (DNA): TGTGCCAGCAGTGGACAGGGTGGCAATCAGCCCCAGCATTTT.